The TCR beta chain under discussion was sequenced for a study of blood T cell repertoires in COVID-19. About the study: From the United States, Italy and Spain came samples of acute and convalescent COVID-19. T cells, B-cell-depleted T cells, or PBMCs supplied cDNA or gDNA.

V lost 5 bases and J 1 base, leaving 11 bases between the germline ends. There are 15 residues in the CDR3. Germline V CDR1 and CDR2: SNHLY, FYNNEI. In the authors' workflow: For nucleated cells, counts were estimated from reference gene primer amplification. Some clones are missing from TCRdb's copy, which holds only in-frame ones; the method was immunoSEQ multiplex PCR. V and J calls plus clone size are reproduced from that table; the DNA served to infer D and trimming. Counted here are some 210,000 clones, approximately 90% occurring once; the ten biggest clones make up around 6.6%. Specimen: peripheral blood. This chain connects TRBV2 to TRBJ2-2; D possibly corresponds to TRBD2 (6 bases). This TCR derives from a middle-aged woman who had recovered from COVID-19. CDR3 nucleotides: TGTGCCAGCAGTAGGGACTGGCTGAACACCGGGGAGCTGTTTTTT. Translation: CASSRDWLNTGELFF.